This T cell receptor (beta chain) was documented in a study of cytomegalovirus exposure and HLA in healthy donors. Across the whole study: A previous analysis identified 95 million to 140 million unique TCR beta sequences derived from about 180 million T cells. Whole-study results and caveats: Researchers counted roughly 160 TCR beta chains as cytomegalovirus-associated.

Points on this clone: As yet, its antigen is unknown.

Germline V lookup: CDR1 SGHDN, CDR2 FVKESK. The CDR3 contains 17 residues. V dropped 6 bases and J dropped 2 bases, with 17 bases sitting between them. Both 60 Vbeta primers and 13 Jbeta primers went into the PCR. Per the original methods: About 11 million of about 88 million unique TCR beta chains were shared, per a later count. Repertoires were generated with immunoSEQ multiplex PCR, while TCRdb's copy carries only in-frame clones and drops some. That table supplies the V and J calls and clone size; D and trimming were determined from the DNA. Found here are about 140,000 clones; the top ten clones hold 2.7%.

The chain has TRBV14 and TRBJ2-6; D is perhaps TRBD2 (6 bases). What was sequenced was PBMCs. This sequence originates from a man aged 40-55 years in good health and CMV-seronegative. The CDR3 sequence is CASRPLEGLAGANVLTF. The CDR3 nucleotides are TGTGCCAGCAGGCCCCTGGAGGGATTGGCTGGGGCCAACGTCCTGACTTTC.